Listed below are T cell receptor beta chains from one sample, sequenced in a study of response to subunit inactivated influenza vaccine. TCRdb reanalysed the RT-PCR reads using MiXCR and keeps one entry per CDR3 protein. The table has about 480,000 distinct CDR3 sequences, 9.5% to 13% seen once. Sequencing used PBMCs from blood, obtained roughly 46 days after vaccination. The receptors come from a man between 50 and 59 years old who received an inactivated influenza vaccine. Both conserved end residues are trimmed from each CDR3. D genes are given only for firm matches.

CDR3 | D | V
ASSFRRGRTDTQY | TRBD2 | TRBV7-2
ASSGTSTANTGELF | . | TRBV5-1
ASSLAVGQETQY | . | TRBV7-2
ASSNGRRNYGYT | . | TRBV6-5
SVSGGGTYEQY | TRBD2 | TRBV29-1
ASSELQSTYGYT | . | TRBV2
SARLPQETQY | . | TRBV20-1
ASSLYAYEQY | . | TRBV12-3/TRBV12-4
ASSLGGWTGELF | . | TRBV7-2
ASSLAGSFGYT | . | TRBV12-3/TRBV12-4
ASSLASGVYEQY | TRBD2 | TRBV28
ASRIRGTYQETQY | TRBD1 | TRBV27
ASSPGARTYEQY | . | TRBV7-9
SASTRDRGITGANVLT | TRBD1 | TRBV20-1
ASSSYRNTEAF | . | TRBV9
ASSQVSRNTEAF | . | TRBV4-2
SARVFGGGTEAF | . | TRBV20-1
ASSPVEQTITDTQY | . | TRBV12-3/TRBV12-4
ATSRDSLAGDTGELF | TRBD2 | TRBV15
SAREWDYGGYT | . | TRBV20-1
ASSSAPGSYEQY | . | TRBV5-1
ASSRGALSYNEQF | . | TRBV3-1
ASSLGLQRDEQF | . | TRBV12-3/TRBV12-4
ASSDRTGGMDEQY | TRBD1 | TRBV11-2
ATSDSTGAHGYT | TRBD1 | TRBV24-1
ASSVTVNTEAF | . | TRBV7-2
SVVQFNVLT | . | TRBV29-1
ATSRGKNEKLF | . | TRBV15
ASSLVDDTEAF | . | TRBV11-3
ASSFSPDYNEQF | . | TRBV5-1
ASSFQGNNEQF | . | TRBV7-2
ASSYRLAGGGEQF | TRBD2 | TRBV6-5
ASSVGRGVGELF | . | TRBV10-1
ASSYSSQGTDTQY | . | TRBV6-5
ASILSGTSGGRSYEQY | TRBD2 | TRBV12-3/TRBV12-4
ASSPRIAGVEETQY | TRBD2 | TRBV18
ASSLIAGSYTDTQY | TRBD2 | TRBV12-3/TRBV12-4